The present T cell receptor beta chain was sequenced within a study of blood T cell repertoires in COVID-19. In the study overall: The United States, Italy and Spain provided the acute and convalescent COVID-19 samples.

Study processing details: Counts of nucleated cells, estimated from reference gene primer amplification, were obtained. TCRdb's copy holds only in-frame clones and misses some; the assay was immunoSEQ multiplex PCR. V and J calls plus clone size are reproduced from that table; the DNA served to infer D and trimming. The sample yields a few hundred thousand clones, about 85% seen once. The CDR3 sequence is 14 residues long. Between the trimmed V and J ends, which lost 6 bases and 13 bases, there was a span of 24 bases. CDR1 and CDR2 (germline): LNHDA, SQIVND (reference sequence). The chain is built from TRBV19 and TRBJ2-5; the D gene is possibly TRBD2 (5 bases). The source is a man between 50 and 59 years old who had recovered from COVID-19. The source material was peripheral blood. The CDR3 protein is CASSTSRAGNALYF. CDR3 DNA sequence: TGTGCCAGTAGCACCTCACGGGCCGGGAACGCGTTGTACTTC.